These 29 T cell receptor beta chains were sequenced from one sample in a study of T cell responses to AZD1222 COVID-19 vaccine. The method was immunoSEQ multiplex PCR; TCRdb's version includes in-frame clones alone and lacks a portion of them. Of 250,000 or so clones listed, roughly 93% are singletons. The specimen comprised peripheral blood, sampled on day 0 of AZD1222 vaccination. The source is an adult in good health.

This clone has just one count. The rearrangement uses TRBV27 and TRBJ1-6, with D perhaps matching TRBD1 (5 bases). This CDR3 has 13 residues. Germline CDR1 is MNHEY and CDR2 is SMNVEV (reference sequence). Trimming stripped 8 bases from V and 9 bases from J, with 14 bases between. The CDR3 bases are TGTGCCAGCGCGCGGGCAGGGACTTCACCCCTCCACTTT. Translation gives CASARAGTSPLHF.

V usage is TRBV2 and J usage is TRBJ1-5; 9 bases match TRBD1. The junction had 5 bases not matched to a gene; V was cut back by 6 bases and J by 5 bases. The CDR3 runs to 14 residues. Germline V gives CDR1 SNHLY, CDR2 FYNNEI. The CDR3 DNA reads TGTGCCAGCAGGTGGGACAGGGTCGATCAGCCCCAGCATTTT. It codes for CASRWDRVDQPQHF.

The V and J genes are TRBV6-2 or TRBV6-3 and TRBJ1-1; D not certain. The V gene's germline CDR1 is MNHEY and CDR2 SVGEGT. CDR3 length equals 16 residues. The V end lost 1 base, the J end lost 0 bases, and 12 bases lay between the germline ends. The CDR3 nucleotides read TGTGCCAGCAGTTACTTGGCAGCCTACATGAACACTGAAGCTTTCTTT. Amino acids: CASSYLAAYMNTEAFF.

This clone is a singleton in its sample. The genes are TRBV7-2 and TRBJ1-2; no clear D gene. V was clipped by 1 base and J by 5 bases, with 14 bases between them. CDR3 length equals 15 residues. In germline, CDR1 is SGHTA, CDR2 FQGNSA. Here the CDR3 DNA reads TGTGCCAGCAGCTTAGTCGGTGGGGAGCCTTATGGCTACACCTTC. It codes for CASSLVGGEPYGYTF.

V is TRBV29-1 and J is TRBJ2-7; the match to TRBD1 covers 10 bases. J was trimmed by 5 bases and V by 7 bases; bases with no gene match: 14. The CDR3 spans 15 residues. CDR1 SQVTM and CDR2 ANQGSEA come from the germline V gene. Written as DNA, the CDR3 is TGCAGCGGGGCATCCGGGACAGGGGCCAAAAACGAGCAGTACTTC. Its translation is CSGASGTGAKNEQYF.

The rearrangement links TRBV28 to TRBJ1-4; D remains ambiguous. The CDR3 is 14 residues long. Trimming shortened V by 1 base and J by 4 bases, and 7 bases separated the two germline ends. CDR1 is MDHEN, CDR2 SYDVKM, per germline. The CDR3 DNA follows: TGTGCCAGCAGTTTATTCACAAGTAATGAAAAACTGTTTTTT. This sequence encodes CASSLFTSNEKLFF.

The count of this clone is one. The chain uses TRBV12-3 or TRBV12-4 and TRBJ1-2; tentative D call: TRBD1 (5 bases). This CDR3 has 13 amino acids. Trimming stripped 6 bases from V and 2 bases from J, with 10 bases between. In DNA, the CDR3 is TGTGCCAGCAGCCGCGACAGCAACTATGGCTACACCTTC. Translation gives CASSRDSNYGYTF.

Regarding this clone: This sample also contains other DNA sequences that code for the same CDR3. The CDR3 DNA is TGTGCCAGCAGCTTAGCTGGGGGCACCGGGGAGCTGTTTTTT. Translated: CASSLAGGTGELFF. The chain links TRBV11-2 to TRBJ2-2, with D perhaps given as TRBD1 or TRBD2 (5 bases each). Trimming removed 1 base at V and 4 bases at J, with 7 bases between. The germline V gene encodes CDR1 SGHAT and CDR2 FQNNGV. This CDR3 comprises 14 residues.

The chain is built from TRBV18 and TRBJ1-1; TRBD1 is a possible D gene (5 bases). The V gene's germline CDR1 is KGHSH and CDR2 LQKENI. This CDR3 contains 17 residues. V was shortened by 4 bases and J by 1 base, with 19 bases between the two germline ends. The CDR3 bases are TGTGCCAGCTCACGGCGCCAATCCGGGACGGCGAACACTGAAGCTTTCTTT. Its protein product is CASSRRQSGTANTEAFF.

J is TRBJ1-1 and V is TRBV15; 8 bases are a match to TRBD1. The CDR3 length is 15 residues. Germline V gives CDR1 LNHNV, CDR2 YYDKDF (reference sequence). The V and J ends lost 9 bases and 3 bases, in that order; junction bases with no gene match: 12. The CDR3 DNA follows: TGTGCCACTAAAGTTTTTTACAGGGGGTACACTGAAGCTTTCTTT. Protein product: CATKVFYRGYTEAFF.

The rearrangement joins TRBV2 to TRBJ2-3; TRBD2 matches at 9 bases. CDR3 length equals 15 residues. The germline V gene has CDR1 SNHLY and CDR2 FYNNEI. V was pared by 4 bases and J by 2 bases, with 4 bases of the junction left unmatched. The CDR3 bases are TGTGCCAGCAGTGTGCGGGAGGGCCCCACAGATACGCAGTATTTT. Translated, it gives CASSVREGPTDTQYF. The complete variable domain, with remaining parts taken from reference TRBV2 and TRBJ2-3, reads EPEVTQTPSHQVTQMGQEVILRCVPISNHLYFYWYRQILGQKVEFLVSFYNNEISEKSEIFDDQFSVERPDGSNFTLKIRSTKLEDSAMYFCASSVREGPTDTQYFGPGTRLTVL.

This chain joins TRBV28 and TRBJ1-5, with 8 bases fitting TRBD1. The V segment lost 5 bases and the J segment 2 bases; nucleotides outside the gene matches: 5. Germline loops: CDR1 MDHEN, CDR2 SYDVKM. The CDR3 sequence is 15 residues long. The DNA of the CDR3 is TGTGCCAGCAGTAGATCGGGACAGGGCAATCAGCCCCAGCATTTT. It translates to CASSRSGQGNQPQHF.

This chain links TRBV7-2 with TRBJ2-1; D call uncertain. Trimming removed 0 bases at V and 5 bases at J, with 5 bases between. The CDR3 sequence is 13 residues long. The germline CDR1 and CDR2 sequences are SGHTA and FQGNSA. The CDR3 DNA follows: TGTGCCAGCAGCTTAGCGATTCACAATGAGCAGTTCTTC. This codes for CASSLAIHNEQFF.

The chain combines TRBV9 with TRBJ1-4; no firm D call. The ends were cut back, 0 bases at V and 4 bases at J, with 7 bases in the middle. The V gene's germline CDR1 is SGDLS and CDR2 YYNGEE. This CDR3 comprises 14 residues. CDR3 protein: CASSVVDGNEKLFF. Written as DNA, the CDR3 is TGTGCCAGCAGCGTAGTGGACGGTAATGAAAAACTGTTTTTT.

V is TRBV19 and J is TRBJ2-7; a possible D gene is TRBD2 (6 bases). The CDR3 length is 14 residues. Germline CDR1 is LNHDA and CDR2 is SQIVND (reference sequence). The germline V and J ends were trimmed by 4 bases and 3 bases, with 13 bases remaining between them. CDR3 sequence: CASSTLSEGYEQYF. CDR3 coding DNA: TGTGCCAGTAGTACCCTCTCGGAGGGCTACGAGCAGTACTTC.

V and J are TRBV5-6 and TRBJ2-7; D is perhaps TRBD1 (5 bases). V was pared by 4 bases and J by 5 bases, with 13 bases between. From germline, CDR1 is SGHDT and CDR2 YYEEEE. The CDR3 is made up of 13 amino acids. The chain's CDR3 is CASSTDDSHEQYF. The CDR3, as DNA: TGTGCCAGCAGCACAGACGACAGCCACGAGCAGTACTTC.

The chain joins TRBV6-2 or TRBV6-3 to TRBJ2-3; TRBD2 aligns across 8 bases. The CDR3 is 13 amino acids. Germline CDR1 and CDR2: MNHEY and SVGEGT. V lost 5 bases to trimming and J lost 6 bases; unmatched junction nucleotides: 4. The CDR3 reads CASSPPGGDTQYF. CDR3 nucleotide sequence: TGTGCCAGCAGTCCCCCGGGGGGGGATACGCAGTATTTT.

CDR3 residues: CASSQDPGADYGYTF. The CDR3 DNA reads TGCGCCAGCAGCCAAGATCCGGGGGCGGACTATGGCTACACCTTC. The chain couples TRBV4-1 to TRBJ1-2, with TRBD1 as a possible D gene (6 bases). CDR3 size: 15 residues. With 0 bases removed from V and 3 bases from J, the gap between germline ends came to 11 bases. The germline gives CDR1 MGHRA, CDR2 YSYEKL.

This clone was counted once. This rearrangement joins TRBV24-1 to TRBJ1-2, with a possible D match to TRBD1 (6 bases). Trimming cost V 6 bases and J 5 bases, with 12 bases left between them. The CDR3 covers 13 residues. Looked up from germline, CDR1 is KGHDR and CDR2 is SFDVKD. CDR3 bases: TGTGCCACCAGTCAGGCCAGGGGATATGGCTACACCTTC. This gives the protein CATSQARGYGYTF.

This rearrangement joins TRBV6-2 or TRBV6-3 to TRBJ1-5; perhaps TRBD1 as D (5 bases). The germline gives CDR1 MNHEY, CDR2 SVGEGT. V was trimmed by 1 base and J by 1 base, leaving 5 bases between them. The CDR3 spans 14 residues. DNA for the CDR3: TGTGCCAGCAGTTACTGGGACAGCAATCAGCCCCAGCATTTT. Translating it yields CASSYWDSNQPQHF.

V is TRBV29-1 and J is TRBJ1-6; tentatively, D is TRBD1 (5 bases). The CDR3 consists of 13 residues. CDR1 is SQVTM and CDR2 is ANQGSEA in the germline V gene. V shed 4 bases and J shed 10 bases, with 14 bases lying between them. The CDR3 coding sequence is TGCAGCGTTGGACAGATGGAGGGGTCACCCCTCCACTTT. This sequence encodes CSVGQMEGSPLHF. Variable domain in full (rest from reference TRBV29-1 and TRBJ1-6): SAVISQKPSRDICQRGTSLTIQCQVDSQVTMMFWYRQQPGQSLTLIATANQGSEATYESGFVIDKFPISRPNLTFSTLTVSNMSPEDSSIYLCSVGQMEGSPLHFGNGTRLTVT.

V usage is TRBV5-4 and J usage is TRBJ2-7; D possibly corresponds to TRBD1 (6 bases). CDR3 length: 16 amino acids. The V end lost 0 bases, the J end lost 0 bases, and 13 bases lay between the germline ends. The germline V gene encodes CDR1 SGHNT and CDR2 YYREEE (reference sequence). CDR3: CASSLGSGTLSYEQYF. In DNA, the CDR3 is TGTGCCAGCAGCTTGGGGTCCGGGACACTCTCCTACGAGCAGTACTTC.

The CDR3 protein is CASSSYGEQFF. CDR3 in DNA: TGTGCCAGCAGCTCCTACGGAGAGCAGTTCTTC. This chain joins TRBV6-2 or TRBV6-3 and TRBJ2-1, with D uncertain. CDR3 length: 11 residues. The germline gives CDR1 MNHEY, CDR2 SVGEGT. The ends were cut back, 6 bases at V and 10 bases at J, with 10 bases in the middle.

This clone was observed once. Other DNA sequences in the sample encode the same CDR3. The chain combines TRBV18 with TRBJ1-1; perhaps TRBD1 as D (6 bases). Trimming shortened V by 2 bases and J by 1 base, and 8 bases separated the two germline ends. This CDR3 region has 14 residues. Germline CDR1 is KGHSH and CDR2 is LQKENI. This CDR3 reads CASSPGTTNTEAFF. The CDR3 bases are TGTGCCAGCTCACCAGGGACAACGAACACTGAAGCTTTCTTT.

The chain employs TRBV7-2 and TRBJ2-7; no reliable D call. This CDR3 spans 12 amino acids. V gave up 4 bases and J gave up 4 bases, with 8 bases separating them. Germline V gene sequence: CDR1 SGHTA, CDR2 FQGNSA. CDR3 residues: CASSWGPYEQYF. As DNA, the CDR3 is TGTGCCAGCAGCTGGGGTCCGTACGAGCAGTACTTC.

A single count supports this clone. CDR3 sequence reads: CASSSVPGQREQYF. The CDR3, as DNA: TGTGCCAGCAGCTCCGTTCCGGGACAGCGCGAGCAGTACTTC. The V and J genes are TRBV11-2 and TRBJ2-7; the match to TRBD1 covers 7 bases. The CDR3 sequence is 14 residues long. Germline trimming cut 4 bases from V and 6 bases from J; bases unmatched to any gene: 9. The germline V gene encodes CDR1 SGHAT and CDR2 FQNNGV.

This clone appeared once. Other DNA sequences of this sample code for an identical CDR3. The rearrangement links TRBV3-1 (or the pseudogene TRBV3-2) to TRBJ1-1; 7 bases fit TRBD1. CDR1 and CDR2 (germline): LGHDT, YNNKEL (reference sequence). V shed 3 bases, J shed 4 bases, and the junction held 2 bases outside the gene matches. This CDR3 has 13 residues. CDR3 protein: CASSQAGGTEAFF. As DNA, the CDR3 is TGTGCCAGCAGCCAGGCAGGGGGCACTGAAGCTTTCTTT.

The rearrangement links TRBV25-1 to TRBJ2-7, with D perhaps matching TRBD1 or TRBD2 (5 bases each). V shed 1 base and J shed 7 bases, with 8 bases lying between them. Germline-derived CDR1 and CDR2 are MGHDK and SYGVNS. The CDR3 is made up of 12 amino acids. The CDR3 DNA reads as TGTGCCAGCAGTGAATTGTGGGGGGAGCAGTACTTC. Its protein is CASSELWGEQYF.

V and J are TRBV6-5 and TRBJ2-7; D tentatively reads TRBD1 or TRBD2 (5 bases each). This CDR3 region has 13 residues. The V end was cut by 6 bases, the J end by 3 bases, with 12 bases between. CDR1 is MNHEY and CDR2 is SVGAGI in the germline V gene. CDR3 sequence reads: CASSPRDRYEQYF. The CDR3 nucleotides read TGTGCCAGCAGCCCACGGGACCGCTACGAGCAGTACTTC.